This T cell receptor beta chain was retrieved from a study of regulatory T cells in long-lasting Graves disease (dated by TCRdb to the early 2020s). For the study in its entirety: Persistent Graves' disease meant more than 5 years of antithyroid drug treatment with TSH receptor autoantibodies that stayed positive. Persistent Graves' disease patients were compared with newly diagnosed Graves' disease patients by peripheral blood TCR sequencing and RNA sequencing. A total of some 35 samples underwent TCR sequencing: around 13 from persistent and roughly 20 from newly diagnosed Graves' disease patients. Antithyroid drugs had been taken for 8.5 to 12 years on average by persistent Graves' disease patients in the clinical cohort. The study took place in China and was registered as a clinical trial.

The label giving this sample's time point can be read as: persistent/refractory GD, antithyroid drugs over 5 years with positive TRAb. For both TCR sequencing and RNA sequencing, RNA was extracted from PBMCs using TRIzol. The diagnosis of Graves' disease followed American Thyroid Association guidelines. Patients were recruited from an endocrinology department in Xi'an, China. Each patient gave approximately 9 milliliters of peripheral blood, collected in an EDTA anticoagulant tube. Ficoll Paque Plus density gradient separation was used to isolate PBMCs, and no additional T cell sorting was done. An Agilent 2100 Bioanalyzer and agarose gel were used to assess RNA quality, and a NanoDrop 2000 was used to measure RNA concentration. Study-wide conclusions, independent of this receptor: A larger number of public clonotypes was shared among persistent patients (2,741) than among newly diagnosed patients (approximately 930). Persistent disease showed preferential use of TRBV28, TRBJ1-2 and TRBJ2-5, whereas newly diagnosed disease favored TRBV20-1 and TRBJ2-1. Lower TCR Shannon entropy and fewer highly expanded clones were observed in persistent Graves' disease patients than in newly diagnosed patients, which suggested clonal expansion. Only peripheral blood was studied, because thyroid tissue, the primary lesion, was inaccessible. The authors noted that the small sample size was a limitation that may lower accuracy. Only the TCR beta chain was sequenced and analyzed.

This clonotype was detected many times. Its recognized antigen is unknown. Base quality data are lacking; no much larger clone is found one base away. Trimming costs V 5 bases and J 4 bases, and their ends lie 17 bases apart. The germline V gene (reference sequence) provides CDR1 MNHEY and CDR2 SMNVEV. The CDR3 runs 15 amino acids, cysteine and phenylalanine included. CDR3 DNA is the only sequence kept; it has 45 bases, read in frame from the first base. The library was made by multiplex PCR. Sequenced on an Illumina HiSeq 4000. iRepertoire HTBI primers and Arm-PCR amplification of CDR3 regions were used to construct TCR beta libraries. Before sequencing, the PCR products went through gel purification. Processing in the source paper ran as follows. Gene usage analysis of CDR3 amino acid clonotypes relied on the roughly 58 TRBV and 12 to 15 TRBJ segments identified across samples. COPE and FqMerger were used to merge the filtered high-quality paired reads into contigs. BLAST was used to align contigs to IMGT TRBV, TRBD and TRBJ reference genes, and CDR3 was defined according to IMGT. Highly expanded clones were defined as clonotypes with a frequency above 0.1%. Shannon entropy was used to measure repertoire diversity, and the Gini coefficient was used to measure V-J evenness. A clonotype was considered public if more than one individual shared it. TCRdb's own reprocessing of the public reads used fastp at Q25 and MiXCR and kept productive beta chains. Rows matching on CDR3 protein sequence are summarized as one entry with the most common DNA and genes. The V and J calls shown here were made by TCRdb, not taken from the authors' results. The sample contains approximately 400,000 distinct CDR3 sequences, less than 25% of them found a single time. The ten largest clones represent 20% of the sample.

The sequencing here drew on peripheral blood mononuclear cells (PBMCs), taken when the disease was refractory, from a patient treated with antithyroid drugs. The chain couples TRBV27 to TRBJ2-5; TRBD1 is a weak D gene call, 5 bases matching. This TCR was sampled from a female donor with Graves disease. The CDR3 protein: CASSAGQGRAETQYF. The nucleotide sequence is given as TGTGCCAGCAGTGCTGGGCAGGGAAGGGCAGAGACCCAGTACTTC.